The 26 T cell receptor beta chains below all came from one sample that was sequenced in a study of blood T cell repertoires in COVID-19. The assay was immunoSEQ multiplex PCR, and TCRdb's table has in-frame clones only and misses some. Of about 250,000 clones in the sample, approximately 88% are singletons; the top ten hold roughly 6.7%. Sample: peripheral blood. Receptors were obtained from a woman in her 30s with COVID-19, enrolled during active disease.

The chain carries TRBV11-2 and TRBJ2-1, with 8 bases that match TRBD2. Looked up from germline, CDR1 is SGHAT and CDR2 is FQNNGV. CDR3 length: 18 residues. J was trimmed by 8 bases and V by 7 bases; bases with no gene match: 22. CDR3 coding DNA: TGTGCCAGCATTCCCGGGCAGGGAGTTGTCATAGCGGGGCATGAGCAGTTCTTC. Translation: CASIPGQGVVIAGHEQFF. The complete variable domain, with remaining parts taken from reference TRBV11-2 and TRBJ2-1, reads EAGVAQSPRYKIIEKRQSVAFWCNPISGHATLYWYQQILGQGPKLLIQFQNNGVVDDSQLPKDRFSAERLKGVDSTLKIQPAKLEDSAVYLCASIPGQGVVIAGHEQFFGPGTRLTVL.

The rearrangement joins TRBV10-3 to TRBJ2-3; 10 bases align to TRBD2. The germline CDR1 and CDR2 sequences are ENHRY and SYGVKD. Unmatched junction bases numbered 8, after V lost 0 bases and J lost 5 bases. The length of the CDR3 is 17 residues. The CDR3 DNA reads as TGTGCCATCAGTGAGTCAAGAGCGGGAGGGCCCGGAGATACGCAGTATTTT. This encodes CAISESRAGGPGDTQYF.

This chain connects TRBV28 to TRBJ1-1; 8 nucleotides line up with TRBD1. The germline CDR1 and CDR2 sequences are MDHEN and SYDVKM. The CDR3 has 14 residues. Trimming removed 9 bases from V and 4 bases from J; junction bases left unmatched: 10. CDR3 sequence (DNA): TGTGCCAGTATGGCGCAGGGGGCTAGCACTGAAGCTTTCTTT. Protein product: CASMAQGASTEAFF.

The chain links TRBV11-3 to TRBJ2-5, with 10 nucleotides matching TRBD1. This CDR3 is built from 15 residues. In germline, CDR1 is SGHNT, CDR2 YENEEA. Trimming removed 5 bases from V and 5 bases from J; junction bases left unmatched: 8. CDR3 loop: CASSARQGAEETQYF. The CDR3 DNA reads TGTGCCAGCAGCGCAAGACAGGGGGCGGAGGAGACCCAGTACTTC. The full variable domain, with the rest looked up from reference TRBV11-3 and TRBJ2-5, is EAGVVQSPRYKIIEKKQPVAFWCNPISGHNTLYWYLQNLGQGPELLIRYENEEAVDDSQLPKDRFSAERLKGVDSTLKIQPAELGDSAVYLCASSARQGAEETQYFGPGTRLLVL.

The V and J genes are TRBV20-1 and TRBJ2-1; no definite D call. The V gene's germline CDR1 is DFQATT and CDR2 SNEGSKA (reference sequence). The CDR3 runs 12 residues. Trimming stripped 3 bases from V and 9 bases from J, with 12 bases between. The CDR3 DNA reads as TGCAGTGCTAGTCCCTTCGGTATTGAGCAGTTCTTC. This sequence encodes CSASPFGIEQFF.

Written as DNA, the CDR3 is TGCGCCAGCGCTCCCACTTTTAACAGAAAACCTTCGAACACTGAAGCTTTCTTT. Protein: CASAPTFNRKPSNTEAFF. The rearrangement uses TRBV4-1 and TRBJ1-1; no clear D. CDR1 is MGHRA, CDR2 YSYEKL, per germline. The V gene lost 8 bases and the J gene lost 1 base, with 26 bases spanning the gap. The CDR3 totals 18 residues.

V usage is TRBV30 and J usage is TRBJ1-1; 10 nucleotides align to TRBD1. The germline CDR1 and CDR2 sequences are GTSNPN and SVGIG (reference sequence). Trimming cost V 3 bases and J 3 bases; bases outside gene matches: 4. CDR3 length: 14 amino acids. CDR3 amino acids: CAWRTGGGDTEAFF. CDR3 DNA sequence: TGTGCCTGGAGGACAGGGGGCGGTGACACTGAAGCTTTCTTT.

The V gene is TRBV4-3, the J gene TRBJ2-1; 7 bases fit TRBD1. CDR3 length: 17 amino acids. Unmatched junction bases numbered 13, after V lost 3 bases and J lost 5 bases. Germline CDR1 and CDR2: LGHNA and YSLEER. CDR3 nucleotide sequence: TGCGCCAGCAGCCAGATGGGACAGTCGTTTTTACACAATGAGCAGTTCTTC. This sequence encodes CASSQMGQSFLHNEQFF.

V usage is TRBV7-8 and J usage is TRBJ2-7; 11 bases line up with TRBD2. The CDR3 loop spans 16 amino acids. V lost 5 bases and J lost 3; bases outside the gene matches: 9. CDR1 and CDR2 from the germline V gene are SGHVS and FQNEAQ. The CDR3 region has the DNA TGTGCCAGCAGCGCGTATAGCGGGGGGGCCAACTACGAGCAGTACTTC. Its protein is CASSAYSGGANYEQYF.

V is TRBV19 and J is TRBJ1-1; D call uncertain. CDR3 length: 17 residues. With 6 bases removed from V and 0 bases from J, the gap between germline ends came to 20 bases. Looked up from germline, CDR1 is LNHDA and CDR2 is SQIVND (reference sequence). The CDR3 nucleotides read TGTGCCAGTAGGGGTGGGAGGGTTAATCGGTTGAACACTGAAGCTTTCTTT. Translating it yields CASRGGRVNRLNTEAFF.

This chain links TRBV3-1 (or the pseudogene TRBV3-2) with TRBJ2-4, with TRBD2 matching 7 bases. The CDR3 spans 16 residues. The germline V gene has CDR1 LGHDT and CDR2 YNNKEL (reference sequence). Losses at the gene ends were 0 bases for V and 3 bases for J; bases not matched to a gene: 5. CDR3 amino acids: CASSQEGGNNKNIQYF. In DNA form, the CDR3 reads TGTGCCAGCAGCCAAGAGGGAGGGAATAACAAAAACATTCAGTACTTC.

CDR3 sequence reads: CASRRTDDYNEQFF. CDR3 DNA sequence: TGTGCCAGCAGGCGGACAGACGACTACAATGAGCAGTTCTTC. The rearrangement uses TRBV7-9 and TRBJ2-1; a weak D match, TRBD1 (6 bases). The CDR3 has 14 amino acids. Trimming pared 6 bases from V and 3 bases from J, leaving 12 bases between. Per the germline V gene, CDR1 is SEHNR and CDR2 is FQNEAQ (reference sequence).

The V gene is TRBV29-1, the J gene TRBJ2-1; 11 bases are shared with TRBD2. After removal of 7 bases from V and 3 bases from J, the junction contained 5 bases not matched to a gene. The germline V gene encodes CDR1 SQVTM and CDR2 ANQGSEA. The CDR3 runs 14 residues. CDR3 sequence: CSAEGLAVYNEQFF. Here the CDR3 DNA reads TGCAGCGCTGAGGGACTAGCGGTCTACAATGAGCAGTTCTTC.

The chain has TRBV5-1 and TRBJ1-2; 12 nucleotides line up with TRBD1. The germline V gene has CDR1 SGHRS and CDR2 YFSETQ. CDR3 length equals 18 residues. V shed 4 bases, J shed 0 bases, and the junction held 10 bases outside the gene matches. Written as DNA, the CDR3 is TGCGCCAGCAGCCTGCTGGGGACAGGGGGCGACCCTAACTATGGCTACACCTTC. Protein sequence: CASSLLGTGGDPNYGYTF.

The chain joins TRBV2 to TRBJ2-5, with D perhaps matching TRBD1 (6 bases). Germline assignment: CDR1 SNHLY and CDR2 FYNNEI. The CDR3 is 14 amino acids. V was clipped by 11 bases and J by 9 bases, with 25 bases between them. The CDR3 reads CASRDTEGPSAQYF. CDR3 in DNA: TGTGCCTCCCGGGACACAGAGGGCCCGTCGGCCCAGTACTTC.

The V call is TRBV6-5, the J call TRBJ1-2; 7 nucleotides line up with TRBD1. This CDR3 is built from 14 residues. V was pared by 6 bases and J by 5 bases, with 9 bases of the junction left unmatched. Germline assignment: CDR1 MNHEY and CDR2 SVGAGI. In DNA form, the CDR3 reads TGTGCCAGCAGCACGCAACAGGGGAGTTATGGCTACACCTTC. Amino acid sequence: CASSTQQGSYGYTF.

The rearrangement joins TRBV2 to TRBJ2-5; D gene ambiguous. Germline V gene lookup returns CDR1 SNHLY and CDR2 FYNNEI. The V end lost 6 bases, the J end lost 6 bases, and 11 bases lay between the germline ends. The CDR3 is made up of 12 amino acids. The CDR3 region is CASRGQEKTQYF. The CDR3 DNA is TGTGCCAGCAGGGGCCAAGAGAAGACCCAGTACTTC.

This clone was detected once. J is TRBJ1-3 and V is TRBV21-1; the tabulated D call, TRBD1, remains unverified against the DNA. TRBV21-1 is deemed a pseudogene. The CDR3 has 16 residues. For the CDR3, the DNA is TGTGCCAGCCACCCCCAGGGTCGTCCCTCTGGAAACACCATATATTTT. This sequence encodes CASHPQGRPSGNTIYF.

This sequence joins TRBV10-3 and TRBJ2-5; D may be TRBD2 (6 bases). Trimming removed 0 bases at V and 2 bases at J, with 10 bases between. Germline V gene data show CDR1 as ENHRY and CDR2 as SYGVKD. CDR3 length: 15 amino acids. CDR3 in DNA: TGTGCCATCAGTGAGTCGGGGGGAGAACAAGAGACCCAGTACTTC. This gives the protein CAISESGGEQETQYF.

The V call is TRBV24-1, the J call TRBJ2-3; 10 nucleotides match TRBD1. The CDR3 has 16 residues. V lost 4 bases to trimming and J lost 5 bases; unmatched junction nucleotides: 8. Germline V gene sequence: CDR1 KGHDR, CDR2 SFDVKD. CDR3 DNA sequence: TGTGCCACCAGTGACCCGGGACAGGGGAGTCGAGATACGCAGTATTTT. Amino acids: CATSDPGQGSRDTQYF.

The chain couples TRBV4-2 to TRBJ2-1, with D perhaps TRBD2 (6 bases). V lost 0 bases to trimming and J lost 4 bases, with 16 bases between them. Per germline, CDR1 LGHNA and CDR2 YNFKEQ. This CDR3 spans 17 amino acids. CDR3: CASSQDRRSGGYNEQFF. In DNA form, the CDR3 reads TGTGCCAGCAGCCAAGATAGGCGTTCTGGGGGGTACAATGAGCAGTTCTTC.

The J gene is TRBJ2-2, the V gene TRBV18; possibly TRBD2 for D (6 bases). This CDR3 has 15 residues. V lost 2 bases to trimming and J lost 6 bases, with 13 bases between them. Germline loops: CDR1 KGHSH, CDR2 LQKENI. DNA for the CDR3: TGTGCCAGCTCACCATTTTTGGCGGGGCCCGGGGAGCTGTTTTTT. This translates into CASSPFLAGPGELFF.

V usage is TRBV24-1 and J usage is TRBJ1-1; unclear D gene. The CDR3 spans 14 residues. CDR1 and CDR2 (germline): KGHDR, SFDVKD. V was cut by 3 bases and J by 8 bases, with 15 bases left in between. The CDR3 here is CATSDTDELGEAFF. CDR3 DNA sequence: TGTGCCACCAGTGATACAGACGAACTTGGAGAAGCTTTCTTT.

The chain recombines TRBV11-2 with TRBJ1-4; 7 bases are shared with TRBD1. Germline lookup yields CDR1 SGHAT and CDR2 FQNNGV. The CDR3 consists of 15 residues. V shed 5 bases and J 8 bases; nucleotides not matched to a gene: 11. The CDR3 sequence: CASSQSGTEKEKLFF. The CDR3 DNA follows: TGTGCCAGCAGCCAATCCGGGACAGAAAAAGAAAAACTGTTTTTT. Looking up the rest from reference TRBV11-2 and TRBJ1-4 gives the full variable domain: EAGVAQSPRYKIIEKRQSVAFWCNPISGHATLYWYQQILGQGPKLLIQFQNNGVVDDSQLPKDRFSAERLKGVDSTLKIQPAKLEDSAVYLCASSQSGTEKEKLFFGSGTQLSVL.

The chain carries TRBV3-1 (or the pseudogene TRBV3-2) and TRBJ1-2; 7 nucleotides match TRBD1. The CDR3 has 13 residues. Trimming at V came to 2 bases and at J to 5 bases, leaving 2 bases not matched to a gene. Germline lookup yields CDR1 LGHDT and CDR2 YNNKEL (reference sequence). The CDR3 is CASSQQGQYGYTF. The CDR3 DNA reads as TGTGCCAGCAGCCAACAGGGACAGTATGGCTACACCTTC.

This chain links TRBV7-8 with TRBJ2-5; D unclear. Trimming took off 1 base at V and 5 bases at J, with 8 bases between the two ends. The CDR3 is 13 amino acids. Germline-derived CDR1 and CDR2 are SGHVS and FQNEAQ. Here the CDR3 reads CASSLVPGETQYF. The CDR3 DNA sequence: TGTGCCAGCAGCTTAGTGCCCGGGGAGACCCAGTACTTC. The variable domain in full, completed from reference TRBV7-8 and TRBJ2-5, reads GAGVSQSPRYKVAKRGQDVALRCDPISGHVSLFWYQQALGQGPEFLTYFQNEAQLDKSGLPSDRFFAERPEGSVSTLKIQRTQQEDSAVYLCASSLVPGETQYFGPGTRLLVL.